This entry concerns a single T cell receptor (beta chain). The antigen remains unidentified. Nashville, Tennessee was home to all donors, each a Caucasian adult. The table came from immunoSEQ multiplex PCR; TCRdb's copy has only in-frame clones and leaves some out. Here the sample spans 640,000 or so clones, 60% to 80% being singletons. The source of the sample is a study of shared clonotypes between healthy human individuals. Per the germline V gene, CDR1 is MRHNA and CDR2 is SNTAGT. The CDR3 spans 13 residues. Trimming at V came to 4 bases and at J to 7 bases, leaving 3 bases not matched to a gene. Study results and caveats: The generation probabilities recorded for non-shared clonotypes fell below those of clonotypes shared by all four donors. Deeper or shallower sequencing was expected to change how clonotypes are shared among donors. With a few donors compared, 4.5% to 6.5% of naive CD4 clonotypes were shared.

Sequencing was done on a sample of memory CD4+ T cells sorted from blood. Subset denoted: CD45RA-negative fraction. The sequence came from a woman aged 25 to 39 in good health. The chain couples TRBV6-4 to TRBJ2-1; 8 nucleotides align to TRBD2. The DNA for the CDR3 is TGTGCCAGCAGTGCACTAGCGGAGAATGAGCAGTTCTTC. Its protein is CASSALAENEQFF.